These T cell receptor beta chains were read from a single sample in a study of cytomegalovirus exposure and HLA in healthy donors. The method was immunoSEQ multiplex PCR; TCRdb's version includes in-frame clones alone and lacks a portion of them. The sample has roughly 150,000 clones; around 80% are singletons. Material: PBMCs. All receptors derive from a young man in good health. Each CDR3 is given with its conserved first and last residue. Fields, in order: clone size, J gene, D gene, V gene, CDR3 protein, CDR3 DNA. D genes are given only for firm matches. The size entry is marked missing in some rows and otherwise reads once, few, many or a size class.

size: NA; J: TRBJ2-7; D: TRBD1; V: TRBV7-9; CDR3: CASSWQGQLSSYEQYF; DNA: TGTGCCAGCAGCTGGCAGGGACAGCTAAGCTCCTACGAGCAGTACTTC
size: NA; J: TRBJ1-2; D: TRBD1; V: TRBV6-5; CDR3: CASSSGTGTNYGYTF; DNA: TGTGCCAGCAGTTCCGGGACAGGGACTAACTATGGCTACACCTTC
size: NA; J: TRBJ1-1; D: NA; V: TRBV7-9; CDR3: CAIGRGEAFF; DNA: TGTGCCATTGGGAGGGGAGAAGCTTTCTTT
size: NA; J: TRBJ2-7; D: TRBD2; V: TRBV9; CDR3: CASSVGGSSYEQYF; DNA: TGTGCCAGCAGCGTTGGCGGGAGTTCCTACGAGCAGTACTTC
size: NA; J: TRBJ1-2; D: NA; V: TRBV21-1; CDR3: CASSKEIPYRGDGYTF; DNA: TGTGCCAGCAGCAAAGAAATCCCCTACAGGGGAGATGGCTACACCTTC
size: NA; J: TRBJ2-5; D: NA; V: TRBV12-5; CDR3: CASGPTRGETQYF; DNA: TGTGCTAGTGGACCTACCCGGGGAGAGACCCAGTACTTC
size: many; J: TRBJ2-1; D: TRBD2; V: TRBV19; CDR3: CASSMAASGGNEQFF; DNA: TGTGCCAGTAGTATGGCGGCTAGCGGGGGTAATGAGCAGTTCTTC
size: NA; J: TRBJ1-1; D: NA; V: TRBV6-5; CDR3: CASSSHRDGTEAFF; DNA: TGTGCCAGCAGTTCTCACAGGGATGGCACTGAAGCTTTCTTT
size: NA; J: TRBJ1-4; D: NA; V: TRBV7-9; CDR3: CASSWGRGLTNEKLFF; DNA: TGTGCCAGCAGCTGGGGTCGCGGGCTCACTAATGAAAAACTGTTTTTT
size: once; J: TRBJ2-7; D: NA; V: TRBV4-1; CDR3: CASSPLPEQYF; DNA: TGCGCCAGCAGTCCCCTCCCCGAGCAGTACTTC
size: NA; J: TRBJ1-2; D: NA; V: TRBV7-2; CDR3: CASSLGGLRVNYGYTF; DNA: TGTGCCAGCAGCCTAGGGGGGCTAAGGGTTAACTATGGCTACACCTTC
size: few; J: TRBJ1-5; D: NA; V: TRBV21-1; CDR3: CASSKGPWPQHF; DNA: TGTGCCAGCAGCAAAGGGCCATGGCCCCAGCATTTT
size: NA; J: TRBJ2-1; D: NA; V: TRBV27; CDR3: CASSLNPRGEQFF; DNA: TGTGCCAGCAGTTTAAATCCCCGTGGCGAGCAGTTCTTC
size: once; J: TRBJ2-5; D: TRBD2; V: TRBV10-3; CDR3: CAISLGLPGGGQETQYF; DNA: TGTGCCATCAGCCTGGGACTACCCGGAGGAGGCCAAGAGACCCAGTACTTC
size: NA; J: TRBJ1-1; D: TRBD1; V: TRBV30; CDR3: CAWSQGAGNTEAFF; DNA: TGTGCCTGGAGTCAGGGGGCAGGGAACACTGAAGCTTTCTTT
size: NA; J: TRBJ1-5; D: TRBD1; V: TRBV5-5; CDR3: CASSQTGSPQPQHF; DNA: TGTGCCAGCAGCCAGACAGGGTCACCTCAGCCCCAGCATTTT
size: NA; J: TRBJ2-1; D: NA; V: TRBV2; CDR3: CASSEMAGNLYNEQFF; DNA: TGTGCCAGCAGTGAAATGGCGGGGAACCTCTACAATGAGCAGTTCTTC
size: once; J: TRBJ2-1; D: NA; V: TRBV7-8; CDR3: CASSLESRSSYNEQFF; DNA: TGTGCCAGCAGCTTAGAGTCTCGGTCCTCCTACAATGAGCAGTTCTTC
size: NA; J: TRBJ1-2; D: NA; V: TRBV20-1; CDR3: CSGERGGGYTF; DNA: TGCAGTGGCGAGCGAGGGGGTGGCTACACCTTC
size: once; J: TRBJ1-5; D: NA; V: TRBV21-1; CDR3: CASSKVSGVGQPQHF; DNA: TGTGCCAGCAGCAAAGTTTCAGGGGTTGGACAGCCCCAGCATTTT
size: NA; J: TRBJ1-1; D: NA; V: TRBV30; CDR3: CAWSSGGAGTEAFF; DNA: TGTGCCTGGAGTTCGGGGGGGGCGGGCACTGAAGCTTTCTTT
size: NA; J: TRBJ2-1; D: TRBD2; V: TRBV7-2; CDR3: CASTPPGLAGAADEQFF; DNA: TGTGCCAGCACCCCTCCGGGACTAGCGGGAGCGGCGGATGAGCAGTTCTTC
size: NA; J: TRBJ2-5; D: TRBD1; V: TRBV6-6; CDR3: CASSHGVTGGQETQYF; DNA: TGTGCCAGCAGCCACGGGGTGACAGGGGGCCAAGAGACCCAGTACTTC
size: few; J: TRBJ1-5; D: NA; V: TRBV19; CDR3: CASSIDGLGQPQHF; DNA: TGTGCCAGTAGTATAGATGGGCTGGGTCAGCCCCAGCATTTT
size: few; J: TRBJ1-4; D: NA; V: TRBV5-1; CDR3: CASSLDRLGEKLFF; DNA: TGCGCCAGCAGCTTGGACAGGCTAGGGGAAAAACTGTTTTTT
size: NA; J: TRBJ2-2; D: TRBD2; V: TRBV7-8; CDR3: CASSLGLLSGGNTGELFF; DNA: TGTGCCAGCAGCTTAGGGTTGCTGAGCGGGGGAAACACCGGGGAGCTGTTTTTT
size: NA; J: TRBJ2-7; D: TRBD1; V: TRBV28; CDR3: CASTGAGTGGSYEQYF; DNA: TGTGCCAGCACCGGAGCCGGGACAGGGGGCTCCTACGAGCAGTACTTC
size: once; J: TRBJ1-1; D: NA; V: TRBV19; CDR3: CATLHRPGRSAFF; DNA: TGTGCCACCTTACACAGGCCCGGTCGGTCAGCTTTCTTT
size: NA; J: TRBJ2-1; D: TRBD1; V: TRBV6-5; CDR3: CASSYGRQGNEQFF; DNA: TGTGCCAGCAGTTACGGTCGACAGGGCAATGAGCAGTTCTTC
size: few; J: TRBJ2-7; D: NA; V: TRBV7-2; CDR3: CASSLAGLREQYF; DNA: TGTGCCAGCAGCTTAGCCGGGTTGCGCGAGCAGTACTTC
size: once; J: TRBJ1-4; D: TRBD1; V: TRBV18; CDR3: CASSLGTANEKLFF; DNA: TGTGCCAGCTCACTTGGGACAGCGAATGAAAAACTGTTTTTT
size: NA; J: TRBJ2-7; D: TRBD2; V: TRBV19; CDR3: CASRGVSREFVYEQYF; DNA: TGTGCCAGTAGGGGGGTCTCGCGGGAGTTTGTCTACGAGCAGTACTTC
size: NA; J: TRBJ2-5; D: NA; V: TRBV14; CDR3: CASSPLGGALGQETQYF; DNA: TGTGCCAGCAGCCCCTTAGGAGGAGCCCTGGGGCAAGAGACCCAGTACTTC
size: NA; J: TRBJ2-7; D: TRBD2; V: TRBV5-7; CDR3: CASSGSGRRSYEQYF; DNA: TGTGCCAGCAGCGGAAGCGGGAGGCGCTCCTACGAGCAGTACTTC
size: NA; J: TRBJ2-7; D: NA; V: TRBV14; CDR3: CASSHAYEQYF; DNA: TGTGCCAGCAGCCACGCCTACGAGCAGTACTTC
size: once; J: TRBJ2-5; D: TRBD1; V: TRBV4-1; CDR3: CASSQVMGTGGPQETQYF; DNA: TGCGCCAGCAGCCAAGTGATGGGGACAGGGGGCCCCCAAGAGACCCAGTACTTC
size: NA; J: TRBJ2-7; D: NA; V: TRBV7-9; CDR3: CSSSRSLVTLISYEQYF; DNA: TGTTCCAGCAGCCGCTCTCTAGTGACGCTAATATCCTACGAGCAGTACTTC
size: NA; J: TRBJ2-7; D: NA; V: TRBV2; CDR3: CASSERWGVEDEQYF; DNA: TGTGCCAGCAGTGAAAGGTGGGGGGTTGAGGACGAGCAGTACTTC
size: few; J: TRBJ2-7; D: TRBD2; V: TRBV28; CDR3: CASSPRGTSKYF; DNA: TGTGCCAGCAGTCCGCGAGGGACTAGCAAGTACTTC
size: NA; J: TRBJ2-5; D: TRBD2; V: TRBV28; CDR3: CASSYLSTSGRARLGQETQYF; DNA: TGTGCCAGCAGCTATCTATCAACTAGCGGGAGGGCCCGCTTGGGTCAAGAGACCCAGTACTTC
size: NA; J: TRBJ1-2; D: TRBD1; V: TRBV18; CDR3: CASSPGQALGHNYGYTF; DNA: TGTGCCAGCTCACCAGGACAGGCCCTAGGCCATAACTATGGCTACACCTTC
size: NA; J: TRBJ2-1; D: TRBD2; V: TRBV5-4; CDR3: CASSSGTSGHNEQFF; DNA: TGTGCCAGCAGTTCCGGGACTAGCGGTCACAATGAGCAGTTCTTC
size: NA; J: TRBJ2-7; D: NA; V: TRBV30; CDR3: CAWSRTVSPYEQYF; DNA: TGTGCCTGGAGTCGGACAGTCTCGCCTTACGAGCAGTACTTC
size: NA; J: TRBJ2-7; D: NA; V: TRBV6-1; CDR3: CASSEYVRGEQYF; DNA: TGTGCCAGCAGTGAATATGTGCGTGGCGAGCAGTACTTC
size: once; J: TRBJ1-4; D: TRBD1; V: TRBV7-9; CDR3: CASSSKDRVGEKLFF; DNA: TGTGCCAGCAGCTCAAAAGACAGGGTTGGAGAAAAACTGTTTTTT
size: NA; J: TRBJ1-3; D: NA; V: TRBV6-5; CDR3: CASSYGGGGSGNTIYF; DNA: TGTGCCAGCAGTTACGGCGGGGGAGGCTCTGGAAACACCATATATTTT
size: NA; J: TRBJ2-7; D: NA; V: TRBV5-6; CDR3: CASSSLGGAWAYEQYF; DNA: TGTGCCAGCAGCTCCCTGGGGGGGGCTTGGGCCTACGAGCAGTACTTC
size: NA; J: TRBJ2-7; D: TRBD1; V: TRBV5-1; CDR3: CASSSDPGGGEQYF; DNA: TGCGCCAGCAGCAGCGACCCAGGGGGCGGCGAGCAGTACTTC
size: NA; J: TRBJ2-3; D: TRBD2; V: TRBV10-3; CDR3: CAISESGGVTDTQYF; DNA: TGTGCCATCAGTGAGTCGGGAGGGGTCACAGATACGCAGTATTTT
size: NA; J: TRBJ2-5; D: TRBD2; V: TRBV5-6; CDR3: CASSLGGLAGAGSQYF; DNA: TGTGCCAGCAGCTTGGGGGGGCTAGCGGGAGCCGGATCCCAGTACTTC
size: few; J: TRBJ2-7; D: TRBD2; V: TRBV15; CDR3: CATSRGDLAGVGYEQYF; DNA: TGTGCCACCAGCAGGGGGGACCTAGCGGGAGTAGGGTACGAGCAGTACTTC
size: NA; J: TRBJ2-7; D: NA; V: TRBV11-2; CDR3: CASSLLGVGGDEQYF; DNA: TGTGCCAGCAGCCTCCTCGGGGTGGGGGGAGACGAGCAGTACTTC
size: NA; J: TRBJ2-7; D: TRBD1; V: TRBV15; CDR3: CATSRDWGQTYEQYF; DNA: TGTGCCACCAGCAGAGATTGGGGACAGACCTACGAGCAGTACTTC
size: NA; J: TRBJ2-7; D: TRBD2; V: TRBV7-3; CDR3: CASSLAGGYEQYF; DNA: TGTGCCAGCAGCTTAGCGGGGGGATACGAGCAGTACTTC
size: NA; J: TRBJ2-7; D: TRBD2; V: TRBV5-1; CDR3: CASTRGDDWAGNYEQYF; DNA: TGCGCCAGCACCCGGGGGGATGACTGGGCTGGCAACTACGAGCAGTACTTC